This T cell receptor (beta chain) stems from a study of Graves' ophthalmopathy and Graves' hyperthyroidism. Physicians reached a diagnosis by relying on clinical symptoms, serum thyroxine, TRAb, thyroid ultrasound and orbital computed tomography. This clonotype appeared many times. Its cognate antigen is unknown. Study findings and constraints: The majority of expanded thyroid clonotypes above 0.001 frequency also occurred in blood.

The V end was cut by 6 bases, the J end by 5 bases, with 12 bases between. The CDR3 runs to 13 residues. In germline, CDR1 is SGDLS, CDR2 YYNGEE. The authors amplified TCR beta CDR3 regions, and they did so from RNA transcripts for repertoire sequencing. HTBI primers were employed in first-round RT-PCR, then a second-round multiplex PCR followed. A single record per CDR3 protein comes from TCRdb applying MiXCR to the multiplex PCR reads. The sample records 740,000 or so distinct CDR3 sequences, 40% being singletons. The chain couples TRBV9 to TRBJ1-3; D remains ambiguous. Specimen: peripheral blood. The receptor comes from an adult man with Graves' ophthalmopathy. In DNA, the CDR3 is TGTGCCAGCACCCCCGCGGGTAGAAACACCATATATTTT. This translates into CASTPAGRNTIYF.